This entry features one TCR beta chain sequence. The antigen remains undetermined. The data originate from a study of cytomegalovirus exposure and HLA in healthy donors. Study-wide points: An analysis was carried out at a later point. It showed that HLA-associated TCR beta chains were more clonally expanded than equally common non-associated chains. A later analysis appeared to link common viral pathogens to several of the most significant clusters. Sequencing likely generated an artifact that appeared as a cluster of highly shared sequence variants.

In the PCR, 60 Vbeta and 13 Jbeta primers were used. Method: immunoSEQ multiplex PCR; TCRdb's copy keeps in-frame clones and lacks some. The table records approximately 120,000 clones, 70% to 80% of them present only once. The V and J ends lost 2 bases and 11 bases respectively, with 18 bases between them. The germline CDR1 and CDR2 sequences are MGHRA and YSYEKL. There are 14 residues in the CDR3. The receptor was isolated from a female donor in good health and CMV-seronegative. The chain combines TRBV4-1 with TRBJ1-1; perhaps TRBD1 as D (5 bases). Specimen: PBMCs. CDR3 in DNA: TGCGCCAGCAGCCAAATCGACAGCAAAGATGCGGCTTTCTTT. This encodes CASSQIDSKDAAFF.